These 32 T cell receptor beta chains share one sample of origin, sequenced in a study of blood T cell repertoires in COVID-19. Clones were read by immunoSEQ multiplex PCR, and TCRdb kept only the in-frame ones, dropping some. The table records 70,000 or so clones, approximately 90% of them present only once. Sequenced: peripheral blood. These receptors all stem from a woman older than 75 with active COVID-19.

The V and J genes are TRBV28 and TRBJ2-5, with 10 bases that match TRBD2. This CDR3 has 16 amino acids. Trimming took 3 bases from V and 5 from J; bases not matched to a gene: 9. Germline CDR1 reads MDHEN; CDR2 reads SYDVKM. CDR3 bases: TGTGCCAGCAGTTTCCGGACTAGCGGCGTTCGGGAGACCCAGTACTTC. This encodes CASSFRTSGVRETQYF.

The rearrangement links TRBV7-8 to TRBJ2-3; 7 nucleotides agree with TRBD2. V gave up 6 bases and J gave up 2 bases; unmatched junction bases: 8. Germline assignment: CDR1 SGHVS and CDR2 FQNEAQ. This CDR3 spans 15 amino acids. This CDR3 reads CASRRVAGPTDTQYF. The CDR3 DNA reads as TGTGCCAGCAGGAGAGTAGCGGGCCCCACAGATACGCAGTATTTT.

The chain couples TRBV9 to TRBJ2-1; perhaps TRBD1 as D (5 bases). This CDR3 has 14 residues. Germline V lookup: CDR1 SGDLS, CDR2 YYNGEE. The V gene lost 4 bases and the J gene lost 6 bases, with 14 bases spanning the gap. The CDR3 protein is CASSPTVNGNEQFF. The CDR3 region has the DNA TGTGCCAGCAGCCCGACAGTTAACGGCAATGAGCAGTTCTTC.

The V and J genes are TRBV19 and TRBJ2-5, with TRBD2 matching 9 bases. The CDR3 has 14 amino acids. Germline assignment: CDR1 LNHDA and CDR2 SQIVND (reference sequence). Germline trimming cut 7 bases from V and 4 bases from J; bases unmatched to any gene: 7. The CDR3 DNA follows: TGTGCCAGTAAAATTAGCGGGAGTGGAGAGACCCAGTACTTC. This encodes CASKISGSGETQYF.

The chain combines TRBV28 with TRBJ1-1, with D possibly being TRBD1 (6 bases). The germline gives CDR1 MDHEN, CDR2 SYDVKM. The V gene lost 5 bases and the J gene lost 0 bases, with 10 bases spanning the gap. CDR3 length: 14 residues. CDR3 nucleotides: TGTGCCAGCAGTCGGACAGCCATGAACACTGAAGCTTTCTTT. Encoded protein: CASSRTAMNTEAFF.

This CDR3 is CASRTRGLALGGQYF. The CDR3 DNA reads as TGTGCCAGCAGAACCCGGGGACTAGCGTTGGGGGGGCAGTACTTC. The gene calls are TRBV27 and TRBJ2-7, with TRBD2 matching 10 bases. The V segment lost 6 bases and the J segment 9 bases; nucleotides outside the gene matches: 14. The CDR3 sequence is 15 residues long. Germline values: CDR1 MNHEY, CDR2 SMNVEV (reference sequence).

The J gene is TRBJ2-2, the V gene TRBV2; the match to TRBD1 covers 9 bases. Germline values: CDR1 SNHLY, CDR2 FYNNEI. This CDR3 contains 16 residues. V gave up 7 bases and J gave up 6 bases; unmatched junction bases: 12. In DNA form, the CDR3 reads TGTGCCAGCACTCGGCCCTGGACAGGGGATCCCGGGGAGCTGTTTTTT. Translated: CASTRPWTGDPGELFF. Variable domain in full (rest from reference TRBV2 and TRBJ2-2): EPEVTQTPSHQVTQMGQEVILRCVPISNHLYFYWYRQILGQKVEFLVSFYNNEISEKSEIFDDQFSVERPDGSNFTLKIRSTKLEDSAMYFCASTRPWTGDPGELFFGEGSRLTVL.

This chain joins TRBV5-1 and TRBJ2-5; 11 bases align to TRBD1. The CDR3 length is 15 residues. Germline CDR1 SGHRS, CDR2 YFSETQ. The V and J ends lost 4 bases and 5 bases, in that order; junction bases with no gene match: 7. The chain's CDR3 is CASSHGQGAWETQYF. DNA of the CDR3: TGCGCCAGCAGCCACGGACAGGGGGCTTGGGAGACCCAGTACTTC.

V is TRBV11-2 and J is TRBJ2-7; D might be TRBD2 (5 bases). The germline V gene encodes CDR1 SGHAT and CDR2 FQNNGV. V was cut by 4 bases and J by 0 bases, with 13 bases left in between. This CDR3 is built from 15 residues. Here the CDR3 reads CASSSRLGSSYEQYF. The CDR3 region has the DNA TGTGCCAGCAGCTCCCGACTGGGGAGCTCCTACGAGCAGTACTTC.

The chain employs TRBV3-1 (or the pseudogene TRBV3-2) and TRBJ2-5; D call uncertain. CDR1 is LGHDT and CDR2 is YNNKEL in the germline V gene (reference sequence). V dropped 6 bases and J dropped 2 bases, with 4 bases sitting between them. The CDR3 runs to 11 residues. CDR3 in amino acids: CASRLQETQYF. CDR3 nucleotide sequence: TGTGCCAGCAGACTACAAGAGACCCAGTACTTC.

A few counts support this clone. This sequence joins TRBV7-9 and TRBJ2-7, with D maybe TRBD2 (5 bases). This CDR3 is built from 13 residues. Deletions cut 4 bases from V and 6 bases from J, with 13 bases between. Germline CDR1 and CDR2: SEHNR and FQNEAQ (reference sequence). The DNA for the CDR3 is TGTGCCAGCAGCTCAGGCGGGTTCGTCGAGCAGTACTTC. This encodes CASSSGGFVEQYF.

CDR3 in DNA: TGTGCCACCAGTGATCGTAGCGGGAGACACACCGGGGAGCTGTTTTTT. Its translation is CATSDRSGRHTGELFF. J is TRBJ2-2 and V is TRBV24-1; TRBD2 matches 9 bases. CDR1 and CDR2 (germline): KGHDR, SFDVKD. Trimming at V came to 3 bases and at J to 3 bases, leaving 4 bases not matched to a gene. The CDR3 runs 16 residues.

The chain links TRBV27 to TRBJ2-5, with 10 bases that match TRBD2. This CDR3 is 14 amino acids long. Germline V gives CDR1 MNHEY, CDR2 SMNVEV (reference sequence). J was trimmed by 5 bases and V by 5 bases; bases with no gene match: 5. The CDR3 DNA is TGTGCCAGCAGTGGGCTAGCGGGAGCCGAGACCCAGTACTTC. Amino acid sequence: CASSGLAGAETQYF.

This clone is a singleton in its sample. V and J are TRBV5-1 and TRBJ2-1; the match to TRBD2 covers 7 bases. This CDR3 comprises 15 residues. V gave up 4 bases and J gave up 2 bases; unmatched junction bases: 6. Germline V gives CDR1 SGHRS, CDR2 YFSETQ. CDR3 amino acids: CASSLSGYPYNEQFF. The CDR3 DNA is TGCGCCAGCAGCCTTAGCGGGTATCCCTACAATGAGCAGTTCTTC.

V and J are TRBV7-3 and TRBJ2-1; TRBD1 aligns across 8 bases. Germline V gene sequence: CDR1 SGHTA, CDR2 FQGTGA. The CDR3 runs 15 residues. V lost 4 bases to trimming and J lost 5 bases; unmatched junction nucleotides: 7. CDR3 loop: CASSSGQGRDNEQFF. Here the CDR3 DNA reads TGTGCCAGCAGCTCAGGACAGGGACGGGACAATGAGCAGTTCTTC.

This sequence joins TRBV7-9 and TRBJ1-1, with D uncertain. The CDR3 consists of 15 residues. Trimming took 1 base from V and 4 from J, leaving 13 bases between them. Per germline, CDR1 SEHNR and CDR2 FQNEAQ (reference sequence). CDR3 sequence: CASSLDHGFVTEAFF. The CDR3 region has the DNA TGTGCCAGCAGCTTAGACCACGGGTTTGTCACTGAAGCTTTCTTT.

The sample holds a few counts of this clone. This chain links TRBV28 with TRBJ1-5, with D possibly being TRBD1 (5 bases). V lost 6 bases, J lost 2 bases, and 14 bases lay in between. This CDR3 has 15 amino acids. Germline loops: CDR1 MDHEN, CDR2 SYDVKM. The CDR3 nucleotides are TGTGCCAGCAGGGCCCGACAGATCGGCAATCAGCCCCAGCATTTT. This encodes CASRARQIGNQPQHF.

This chain connects TRBV5-4 to TRBJ2-3; unclear D gene. The germline V gene encodes CDR1 SGHNT and CDR2 YYREEE (reference sequence). V was cut by 2 bases and J by 0 bases, with 4 bases left in between. The CDR3 loop spans 13 amino acids. The CDR3 loop reads CASSFGSTDTQYF. CDR3 sequence (DNA): TGTGCCAGCAGCTTCGGGAGCACAGATACGCAGTATTTT.

A single count supports this clone. The V and J genes are TRBV5-4 and TRBJ2-1; D gene uncertain. Germline lookup yields CDR1 SGHNT and CDR2 YYREEE (reference sequence). Trimming pared 4 bases from V and 8 bases from J, leaving 7 bases between. This CDR3 has 11 amino acids. CDR3 residues: CASSAQYEQFF. The CDR3 nucleotides read TGTGCCAGCAGCGCACAGTATGAGCAGTTCTTC.

J is TRBJ2-7 and V is TRBV10-3; D is ambiguous. V was pared by 2 bases and J by 1 base, with 9 bases between. Germline CDR1 reads ENHRY; CDR2 reads SYGVKD. The CDR3 spans 14 residues. Here the CDR3 DNA reads TGTGCCATCAGTGAGGCAGTATATTCCTACGAGCAGTACTTC. The encoded protein is CAISEAVYSYEQYF.

The genes are TRBV15 and TRBJ2-1, with a possible D match to TRBD2 (5 bases). From germline, CDR1 is LNHNV and CDR2 YYDKDF (reference sequence). The CDR3 contains 13 residues. The V gene lost 5 bases and the J gene lost 9 bases, with 14 bases spanning the gap. CDR3 DNA: TGTGCCACCAGCCCCTCGGGCGGGCGTGAGCAGTTCTTC. Amino acids: CATSPSGGREQFF.

The genes are TRBV4-1 and TRBJ2-2; 9 bases fit TRBD2. Germline V gene data show CDR1 as MGHRA and CDR2 as YSYEKL. The CDR3 extends over 16 amino acids. V gave up 1 base and J gave up 7 bases; unmatched junction bases: 7. CDR3 sequence: CASSQAIAGANGELFF. In DNA form, the CDR3 reads TGCGCCAGCAGCCAAGCTATAGCGGGAGCTAACGGGGAGCTGTTTTTT.

The chain links TRBV19 to TRBJ2-1, with 8 bases identical to TRBD2. The CDR3 totals 17 residues. CDR1 is LNHDA, CDR2 SQIVND, per germline (reference sequence). V trimming: 2 bases; J trimming: 1 base; junction bases outside the gene matches: 7. CDR3 sequence: CASSISPSSGSYNEQFF. Here the CDR3 DNA reads TGTGCCAGTAGTATAAGCCCGTCTAGCGGGTCCTACAATGAGCAGTTCTTC.

The chain joins TRBV7-2 to TRBJ2-5, with 7 nucleotides matching TRBD1. Germline V gene data show CDR1 as SGHTA and CDR2 as FQGNSA. The ends lost 6 bases at V and 3 bases at J; junction bases unmatched: 7. This CDR3 contains 14 residues. CDR3 DNA sequence: TGTGCCAGCAGTTCAGGCACAGGGGAAGAGACCCAGTACTTC. Translating it yields CASSSGTGEETQYF.

This rearrangement joins TRBV25-1 to TRBJ1-2; TRBD1 aligns across 12 bases. V trimming: 6 bases; J trimming: 8 bases; junction bases outside the gene matches: 13. This CDR3 is 16 amino acids long. CDR1 MGHDK and CDR2 SYGVNS come from the germline V gene. CDR3 nucleotides: TGTGCCAGCAGCGACACCGGGACAGGGGGCGTTGGGGGCTACACCTTC. Its translation: CASSDTGTGGVGGYTF.

The chain recombines TRBV3-1 (or the pseudogene TRBV3-2) with TRBJ2-7; the D gene is possibly TRBD1 (6 bases). The CDR3 loop spans 16 amino acids. Trimming removed 1 base at V and 3 bases at J, with 16 bases between. Germline CDR1 is LGHDT and CDR2 is YNNKEL (reference sequence). The CDR3 nucleotides are TGTGCCAGCAGCCAAGGTTCCCCGGGACATTTCTACGAGCAGTACTTC. This encodes CASSQGSPGHFYEQYF.

This chain uses TRBV6-2 or TRBV6-3 with TRBJ2-5, with D possibly matching TRBD1 (5 bases). CDR1 is MNHEY, CDR2 SVGEGT, per germline. This CDR3 region has 11 residues. Trimming cost V 6 bases and J 5 bases, with 7 bases left between them. CDR3 nucleotides: TGTGCCAGCAGCCACAGGGAGACCCAGTACTTC. Translated: CASSHRETQYF.

Regarding this clone: Other nucleotide sequences from this sample produce the same CDR3. The chain employs TRBV2 and TRBJ2-7; TRBD2 matches 9 bases. The length of the CDR3 is 15 residues. The V gene's germline CDR1 is SNHLY and CDR2 FYNNEI. The V segment lost 4 bases and the J segment 4 bases; nucleotides outside the gene matches: 8. Here the CDR3 DNA reads TGTGCCAGCAGTGTAACTAGCGGGCTCTCTTACGAGCAGTACTTC. Translating gives CASSVTSGLSYEQYF.

The chain couples TRBV27 to TRBJ2-7; 10 bases are shared with TRBD2. There are 16 residues in the CDR3. Losses at the gene ends were 2 bases for V and 1 base for J; bases not matched to a gene: 5. CDR1 and CDR2 (germline): MNHEY, SMNVEV (reference sequence). CDR3 region: CASSLLAGVPSYEQYF. The CDR3 bases are TGTGCCAGCAGTTTACTAGCGGGAGTGCCATCCTACGAGCAGTACTTC.

This chain connects TRBV18 to TRBJ2-7; 10 bases match TRBD2. This CDR3 comprises 16 residues. The germline CDR1 and CDR2 sequences are KGHSH and LQKENI. V shed 1 base, J shed 0 bases, and the junction held 3 bases outside the gene matches. Written as DNA, the CDR3 is TGTGCCAGCTCACCACTAGCGGGAGGTAGCTCCTACGAGCAGTACTTC. It specifies CASSPLAGGSSYEQYF. The full variable domain, completed using reference TRBV18 and TRBJ2-7, is NAGVMQNPRHLVRRRGQEARLRCSPMKGHSHVYWYRQLPEEGLKFMVYLQKENIIDESGMPKERFSAEFPKEGPSILRIQQVVRGDSAAYFCASSPLAGGSSYEQYFGPGTRLTVT.

This clone was recorded once. V usage is TRBV19 and J usage is TRBJ1-5; 8 bases fit TRBD1. Trimming took 6 bases from V and 2 from J; bases not matched to a gene: 3. The CDR3 loop spans 14 amino acids. CDR1 and CDR2 (germline): LNHDA, SQIVND (reference sequence). CDR3 protein: CASSTTGGNQPQHF. CDR3 nucleotides: TGTGCCAGTAGCACGACAGGGGGCAATCAGCCCCAGCATTTT.

This chain joins TRBV25-1 and TRBJ2-7, with 8 bases lining up with TRBD1. Germline CDR1 is MGHDK and CDR2 is SYGVNS. After removal of 4 bases from V and 4 bases from J, the junction contained 6 bases not matched to a gene. This CDR3 is built from 14 residues. This CDR3 reads CASSGQGAAYEQYF. The DNA of the CDR3 is TGTGCCAGCAGTGGTCAGGGGGCGGCTTACGAGCAGTACTTC.